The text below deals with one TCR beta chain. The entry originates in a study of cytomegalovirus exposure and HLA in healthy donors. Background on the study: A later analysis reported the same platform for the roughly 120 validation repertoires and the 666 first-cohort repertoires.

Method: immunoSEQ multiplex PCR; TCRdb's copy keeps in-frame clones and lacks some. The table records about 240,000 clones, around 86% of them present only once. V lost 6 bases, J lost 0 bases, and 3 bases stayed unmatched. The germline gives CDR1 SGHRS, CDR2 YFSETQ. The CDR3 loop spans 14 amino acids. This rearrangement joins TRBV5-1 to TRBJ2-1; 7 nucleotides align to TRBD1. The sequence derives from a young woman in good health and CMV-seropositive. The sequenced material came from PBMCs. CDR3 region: CASTRQGSYNEQFF. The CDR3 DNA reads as TGCGCCAGCACGAGACAGGGCTCCTACAATGAGCAGTTCTTC.